This T cell receptor (beta chain) was recorded in a study of a mutant IDH1 vaccine in newly diagnosed glioma. This clone was observed a handful of times. As yet, its antigen is unknown. The table came from immunoSEQ multiplex PCR; TCRdb's copy has only in-frame clones and leaves some out. The sample has over 50,000 clones, 80% to 90% seen once. V lost 2 bases and J 5 bases, leaving 10 bases between the germline ends. Germline assignment: CDR1 SGHDT and CDR2 YYEEEE. The CDR3 runs 13 residues. Described time point: week 5, during vaccination. Mutant IDH1 20-mer peptide, at 300 ug, made up each vaccine dose, with topical imiquimod.

This TCR derives from a woman aged 40 to 49 with glioma. V is TRBV5-6 and J is TRBJ1-1, with unresolved D. The sample in question was PBMCs, obtained from a glioma patient whose treatment included an IDH1 peptide vaccine. For the CDR3, the DNA is TGTGCCAGCAGCTTTACCCGGGAAACTGAAGCTTTCTTT. It encodes CASSFTRETEAFF.